The sequence of this TCR beta chain was determined in a study of blood T cell repertoires in COVID-19. Study information: The origin of the acute and convalescent COVID-19 samples was the United States, Italy and Spain.

Using immunoSEQ multiplex PCR, the repertoire was profiled, and TCRdb retains in-frame clones only, with some absent. The profile covers some 75,000 clones, with approximately 90% appearing a single time and less than 3% taken by the ten largest. This CDR3 has 14 residues. Germline V CDR1 and CDR2: GTSNPN, SVGIG (reference sequence). The V end was cut by 2 bases, the J end by 3 bases, with 12 bases between. The table lists this clone with a count of one. The receptor was derived from a man aged 70-80 years with active or convalescent COVID-19. The V call is TRBV30, the J call TRBJ2-3, with a possible D match to TRBD2 (6 bases). The material sequenced was peripheral blood. CDR3 residues: CAWSLGGRTDTQYF. In DNA form, the CDR3 reads TGTGCCTGGAGTTTGGGGGGAAGGACAGATACGCAGTATTTT.